In this sample, the clone carrying this T cell receptor (beta chain) turned up once. This entry belongs to a study of CD8 T cells in Susac syndrome. CDR3 length: 13 amino acids. V was trimmed by 6 bases and J by 4 bases, leaving 10 bases between them. Per the germline V gene, CDR1 is MNHNY and CDR2 is SVGAGI (reference sequence). When the RNA was reverse transcribed, random hexamers were used with an input of about 0.45 to 1 ug. TCRdb reanalysed the immunoSEQ multiplex PCR reads using MiXCR and keeps one entry per CDR3 protein. The sample has approximately 170,000 distinct CDR3 sequences, 92% seen once; the top ten hold around 0.079%.

This receptor was taken from a human donor in good health. Sequenced sample: CD4+ T cells from PBMCs. The chain joins TRBV6-6 to TRBJ2-1; D remains ambiguous. DNA for the CDR3: TGTGCCAGCAGCATCTCGGAGTACAATGAGCAGTTCTTC. Translated, it gives CASSISEYNEQFF.